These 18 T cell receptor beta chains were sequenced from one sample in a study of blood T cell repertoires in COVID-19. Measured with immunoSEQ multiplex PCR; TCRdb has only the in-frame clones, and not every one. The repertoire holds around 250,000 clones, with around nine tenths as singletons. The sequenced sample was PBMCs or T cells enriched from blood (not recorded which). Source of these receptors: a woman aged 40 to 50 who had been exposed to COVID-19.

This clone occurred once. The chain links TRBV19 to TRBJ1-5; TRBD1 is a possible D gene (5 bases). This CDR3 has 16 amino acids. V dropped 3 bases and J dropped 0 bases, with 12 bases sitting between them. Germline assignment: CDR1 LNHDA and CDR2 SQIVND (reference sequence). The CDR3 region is CASSMVWGGSNQPQHF. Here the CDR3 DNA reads TGTGCCAGTAGTATGGTTTGGGGCGGTAGCAATCAGCCCCAGCATTTT.

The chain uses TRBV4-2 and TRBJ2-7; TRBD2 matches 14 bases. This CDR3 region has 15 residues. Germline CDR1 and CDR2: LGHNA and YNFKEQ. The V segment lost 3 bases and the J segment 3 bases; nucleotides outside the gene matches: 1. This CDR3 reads CASSQGTSGGYEQYF. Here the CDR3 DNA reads TGTGCCAGCAGCCAGGGGACTAGCGGGGGCTACGAGCAGTACTTC.

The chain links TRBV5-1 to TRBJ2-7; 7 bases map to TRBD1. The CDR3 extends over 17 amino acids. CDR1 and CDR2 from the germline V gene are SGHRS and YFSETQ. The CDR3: CASSPSGLGQSSYEQYV. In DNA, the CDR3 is TGTGCCAGCAGCCCCAGTGGGTTGGGACAGAGCTCCTACGAGCAGTACGTC.

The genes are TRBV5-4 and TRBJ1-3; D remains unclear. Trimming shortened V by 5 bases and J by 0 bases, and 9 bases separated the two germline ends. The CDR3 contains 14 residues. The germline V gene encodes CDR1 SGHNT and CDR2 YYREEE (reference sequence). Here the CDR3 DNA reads TGTGCCAGCAGAGGACGGGACTCTGGAAACACCATATATTTT. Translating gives CASRGRDSGNTIYF.

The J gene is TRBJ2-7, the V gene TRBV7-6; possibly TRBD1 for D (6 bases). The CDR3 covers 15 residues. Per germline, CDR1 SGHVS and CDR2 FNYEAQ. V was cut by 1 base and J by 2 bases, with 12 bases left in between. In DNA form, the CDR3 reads TGTGCCAGCAGCTTAGGTCTGGGGGCCCCCTACGAGCAGTACTTC. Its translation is CASSLGLGAPYEQYF.

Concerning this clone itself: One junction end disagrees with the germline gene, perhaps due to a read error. CDR3 amino acids: CARNIGARTEAFF. For the CDR3, the DNA is TGCGCCAGAAATATAGGGGCCCGCACTGAAGCTTTCTTT. The rearrangement links TRBV6-5 to TRBJ1-1; possible D gene TRBD1, 5 bases. The CDR3 loop spans 13 amino acids. Germline V lookup: CDR1 MNHEY, CDR2 SVGAGI.

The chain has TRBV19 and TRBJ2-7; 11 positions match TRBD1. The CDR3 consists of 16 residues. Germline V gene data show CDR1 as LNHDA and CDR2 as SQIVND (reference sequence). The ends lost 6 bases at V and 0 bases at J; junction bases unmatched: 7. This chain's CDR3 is CASSPLGTGGSYEQYF. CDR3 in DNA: TGTGCCAGTAGCCCCCTAGGGACAGGGGGCTCCTACGAGCAGTACTTC.

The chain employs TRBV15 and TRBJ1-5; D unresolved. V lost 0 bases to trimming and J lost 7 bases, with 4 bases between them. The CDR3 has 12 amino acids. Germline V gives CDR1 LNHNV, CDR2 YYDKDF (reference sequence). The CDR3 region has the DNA TGTGCCACCAGCAGAGACAGGCAGCCCCAGCATTTT. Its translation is CATSRDRQPQHF.

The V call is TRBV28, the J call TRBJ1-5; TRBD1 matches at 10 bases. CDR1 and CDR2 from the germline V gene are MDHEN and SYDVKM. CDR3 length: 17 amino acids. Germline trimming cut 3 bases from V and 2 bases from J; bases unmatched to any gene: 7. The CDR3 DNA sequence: TGTGCCAGCAGTTTTATTAGGACAGGGGGTGGCAATCAGCCCCAGCATTTT. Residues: CASSFIRTGGGNQPQHF.

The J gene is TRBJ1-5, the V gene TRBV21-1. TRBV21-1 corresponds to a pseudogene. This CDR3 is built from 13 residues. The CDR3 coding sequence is TGTGCCAGCAGCAAAGCTTTATCGGGGCCCCAGCATTTT. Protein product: CASSKALSGPQHF.

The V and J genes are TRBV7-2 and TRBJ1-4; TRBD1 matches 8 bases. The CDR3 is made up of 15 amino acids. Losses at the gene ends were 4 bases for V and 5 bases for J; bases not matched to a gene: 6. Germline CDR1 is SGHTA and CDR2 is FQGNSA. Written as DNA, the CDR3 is TGTGCCAGCAGCTACCGACAGGGGAGGAATGAAAAACTGTTTTTT. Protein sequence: CASSYRQGRNEKLFF.

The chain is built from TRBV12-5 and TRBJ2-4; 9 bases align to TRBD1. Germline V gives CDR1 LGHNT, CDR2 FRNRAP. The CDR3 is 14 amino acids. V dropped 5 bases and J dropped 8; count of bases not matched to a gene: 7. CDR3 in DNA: TGTGCTAGTGGTCCGGGACAGGGAGTCGACATTCAGTACTTC. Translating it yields CASGPGQGVDIQYF.

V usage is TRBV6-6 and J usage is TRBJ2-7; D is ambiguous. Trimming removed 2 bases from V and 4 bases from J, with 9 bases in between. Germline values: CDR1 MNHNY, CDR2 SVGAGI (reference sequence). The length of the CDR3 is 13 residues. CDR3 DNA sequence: TGTGCCAGCAGTTACGAAGACTCTTACGAGCAGTACGTC. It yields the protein CASSYEDSYEQYV.

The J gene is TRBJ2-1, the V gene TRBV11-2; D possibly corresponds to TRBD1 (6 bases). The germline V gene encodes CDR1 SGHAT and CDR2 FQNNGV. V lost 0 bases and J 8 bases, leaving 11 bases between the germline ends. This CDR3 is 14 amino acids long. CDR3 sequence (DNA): TGTGCCAGCAGCTTAGAATACACAGGGCATGAGCAGTTCTTC. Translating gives CASSLEYTGHEQFF.

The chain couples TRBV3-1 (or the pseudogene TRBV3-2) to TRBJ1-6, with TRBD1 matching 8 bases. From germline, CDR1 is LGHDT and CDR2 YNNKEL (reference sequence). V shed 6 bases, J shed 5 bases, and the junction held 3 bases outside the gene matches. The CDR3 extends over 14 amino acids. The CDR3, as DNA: TGTGCCAGCAGATTGGACAGGGATAATTCACCCCTCCACTTT. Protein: CASRLDRDNSPLHF.

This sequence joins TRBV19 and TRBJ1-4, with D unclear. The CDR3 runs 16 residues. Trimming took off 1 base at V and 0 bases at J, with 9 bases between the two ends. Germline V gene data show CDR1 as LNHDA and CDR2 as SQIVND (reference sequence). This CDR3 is CASSIGNFATNEKLFF. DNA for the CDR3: TGTGCCAGTAGTATAGGTAATTTTGCAACTAATGAAAAACTGTTTTTT.

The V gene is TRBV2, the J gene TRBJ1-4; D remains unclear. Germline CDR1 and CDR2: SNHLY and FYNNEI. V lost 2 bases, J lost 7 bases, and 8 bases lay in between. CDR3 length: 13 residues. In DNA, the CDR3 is TGTGCCAGCAGTGAATTTCGTAGTGAAAAACTGTTTTTT. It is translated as CASSEFRSEKLFF.

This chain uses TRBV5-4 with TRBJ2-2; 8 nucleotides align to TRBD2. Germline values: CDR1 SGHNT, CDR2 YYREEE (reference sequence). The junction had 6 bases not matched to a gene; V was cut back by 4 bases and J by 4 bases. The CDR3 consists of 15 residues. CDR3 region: CASSPGLGITGELFF. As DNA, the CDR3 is TGTGCCAGCAGCCCGGGACTAGGGATCACCGGGGAGCTGTTTTTT.